These 9 T cell receptor beta chains came from one sample sequenced in a study of T cells in tuberculosis. Stated time point: new active TB diagnosis, blood taken before or within 7 days of starting treatment. Data came from immunoSEQ multiplex PCR; TCRdb stores just in-frame clones and leaves some out. Of about 40,000 clones listed, approximately 93% are singletons. Sample: PBMCs, taken at tuberculosis diagnosis. Source of these receptors: an adult with tuberculosis.

The V and J genes are TRBV5-1 and TRBJ2-1; D may be TRBD1 (5 bases). The V and J ends lost 0 bases and 6 bases respectively, with 13 bases between them. This CDR3 has 15 amino acids. Looked up from germline, CDR1 is SGHRS and CDR2 is YFSETQ. The CDR3 spells CASSLGQGRPNEQFF. CDR3 bases: TGCGCCAGCAGCTTGGGTCAGGGAAGACCCAATGAGCAGTTCTTC.

The chain uses TRBV5-6 and TRBJ2-5; D is unclear. This CDR3 has 12 residues. Looked up from germline, CDR1 is SGHDT and CDR2 is YYEEEE. Trimming shortened V by 1 base and J by 4 bases, and 5 bases separated the two germline ends. The chain's CDR3 is CASSLMRETQYF. CDR3 bases: TGTGCCAGCAGCTTGATGAGAGAGACCCAGTACTTC.

The sample holds one count of this clone. The chain joins TRBV19 to TRBJ2-3; D perhaps matches TRBD1 (6 bases). Between the trimmed V and J ends, which lost 4 bases and 0 bases, there was a span of 20 bases. This CDR3 region has 18 residues. In germline, CDR1 is LNHDA, CDR2 SQIVND (reference sequence). The CDR3 coding sequence is TGTGCCAGTAGTAAAACTCGCAGGGGATCCTCTAGCACAGATACGCAGTATTTT. Translated: CASSKTRRGSSSTDTQYF.

This clone was detected a few times. The gene calls are TRBV4-1 and TRBJ1-6; D is perhaps TRBD1 (6 bases). The CDR3 runs to 14 residues. Trimming took 3 bases from V and 7 from J, leaving 10 bases between them. Looked up from germline, CDR1 is MGHRA and CDR2 is YSYEKL. In DNA form, the CDR3 reads TGCGCCAGCAGCCAGGAGCAGGGGAATTCACCCCTCCACTTT. Translation gives CASSQEQGNSPLHF.

This clone appeared once. The chain employs TRBV14 and TRBJ1-2, with 8 bases lining up with TRBD1. This CDR3 has 14 amino acids. The germline CDR1 and CDR2 sequences are SGHDN and FVKESK. Unmatched junction bases numbered 5, after V lost 4 bases and J lost 4 bases. The DNA for the CDR3 is TGTGCCAGCAGCCCCGGACAGGGAATCTATGGCTACACCTTC. Amino acids: CASSPGQGIYGYTF.

This sequence joins TRBV12-2 and TRBJ1-5; the D call in the table, TRBD1, was not verified against the DNA. TRBV12-2 is a known pseudogene. The length of the CDR3 is 18 residues. The CDR3 region has the DNA TGTGCAAGTCGCCGACCCCGAGGGACAGGGTGTAGCAATCAGCCCCAGCATTTT. As protein: CASRRPRGTGCSNQPQHF.

This rearrangement joins TRBV7-8 to TRBJ2-7, with 7 bases fitting TRBD1. CDR3 length equals 16 residues. V dropped 5 bases and J dropped 0; count of bases not matched to a gene: 10. The germline gives CDR1 SGHVS, CDR2 FQNEAQ. DNA of the CDR3: TGTGCCAGCAGCAAAAAACCGGGACAGCACTCCTACGAGCAGTACTTC. Protein sequence: CASSKKPGQHSYEQYF.

The gene calls are TRBV18 and TRBJ1-1; 9 bases fit TRBD1. The length of the CDR3 is 15 residues. Germline-derived CDR1 and CDR2 are KGHSH and LQKENI. J gave up 5 bases and V 4 bases, and 8 bases lay outside the gene matches. The CDR3 loop reads CASSRNRGLGTEAFF. The DNA of the CDR3 is TGTGCCAGCTCACGGAACAGGGGGCTGGGGACTGAAGCTTTCTTT.

In DNA form, the CDR3 reads TGCGCCAGCAGCTTGGCCGCCTCCAGCAGGGTCTTTCAAGCTTTCTTT. This gives the protein CASSLAASSRVFQAFF. The chain joins TRBV5-1 to TRBJ1-1; D perhaps matches TRBD1 (5 bases). Per germline, CDR1 SGHRS and CDR2 YFSETQ. V was shortened by 0 bases and J by 9 bases, with 21 bases between the two germline ends. The CDR3 contains 16 residues.